These T cell receptor beta chains were read from a single sample in a study of persistence of HIV-infected CD4 T cells. Generated by immunoSEQ multiplex PCR, the TCRdb table keeps only in-frame clones and is missing some. The sample holds tens of thousands of clones, about nine tenths seen once. What these receptors recognize is not known. Sequencing was performed on CD4+ T cells sorted from PBMCs after roughly 17-hour stimulation, taken from a patient who received antiretroviral therapy. These receptor sequences come from an adult woman with HIV who was CMV-seropositive. The CDR3 runs from the conserved cysteine through the conserved F or W. The D gene is left open where the match is weak. The size entry is marked missing in some rows and otherwise reads once, few, many or a size class.

J,size,V,D,DNA,CDR3
TRBJ1-1,.,TRBV5-1,.,TGCGCCAGCAGCTTGAACTCGTTAGGGCGGTCTGAAGCTTTCTTT,CASSLNSLGRSEAFF
TRBJ2-1,.,TRBV27,.,TGTGCCAGCAGTACCTCCTATCCCGGCGAGCAGTTCTTC,CASSTSYPGEQFF
TRBJ2-6,.,TRBV7-3,TRBD1,TGTGCCAGCAGCTTAAGAGGACAGGGGAGGTGGGCCTCTCTCTCTGGGGCCAACGTCCTGACTTTC,CASSLRGQGRWASLSGANVLTF
TRBJ1-1,.,TRBV5-4,TRBD1,TGTGCCAGCAGCTCAGGACAGGGACGTACTGAAGCTTTCTTT,CASSSGQGRTEAFF
TRBJ2-5,.,TRBV5-1,.,TGCACCAGCAGCTCATTCTCTGAGACCCAGTACTTC,CTSSSFSETQYF
TRBJ2-7,.,TRBV3-1/TRBV3-2,.,TGTGCCAGCAGCCAGCGGACAGTCCCCTCCTACGAGCAGTACTTC,CASSQRTVPSYEQYF
TRBJ1-3,.,TRBV30,.,TGTGCCTGGAACCCGACGGGGCGAAACACCATATATTTT,CAWNPTGRNTIYF
TRBJ2-1,.,TRBV5-6,TRBD2,TGTGCCAGCAGCTTGGGACTAGCGGGGGGGCCCTACAATGAGCAGTTCTTC,CASSLGLAGGPYNEQFF
TRBJ2-5,.,TRBV7-6,.,TGTGCCAGCAGCTCCCCACAAGAGACCCAGTACTTC,CASSSPQETQYF
TRBJ2-2,.,TRBV5-5,TRBD2,TGTGCCAGCAGCTTGGGACTAGCGGGGGGGCACGGGGAGCTGTTTTTT,CASSLGLAGGHGELFF
TRBJ2-1,.,TRBV6-6,.,TGTGCCAGCAGAGGGAAAGTCGGTGAGCAGTTCTTC,CASRGKVGEQFF
TRBJ1-4,.,TRBV19,.,TGTGCCAGTAGGTCGGGTCTACTTAATGAAAAACTGTTTTTT,CASRSGLLNEKLFF
TRBJ1-3,.,TRBV7-8,.,TGTGCCAGCAGCTTAGCGGCGGTAAAGCCTGGAAACACCATATATTTT,CASSLAAVKPGNTIYF
TRBJ1-5,.,TRBV6-2/TRBV6-3,TRBD1,TGTGCCAGCAGTAACAGACAGGGGCAAGGGAATCAGCCCCAGCATTTT,CASSNRQGQGNQPQHF
TRBJ2-2,.,TRBV19,TRBD1,TGTGCCAGTAGTCACAGGGGTCCCGGGGAGCTGTTTTTT,CASSHRGPGELFF
TRBJ2-7,.,TRBV12-5,TRBD1,TGTGCTAGTGCACCCGAACCAGGGGGCTACGAGCAGTACTTC,CASAPEPGGYEQYF
TRBJ1-2,.,TRBV20-1,TRBD1,TGCAGTGCTAGTATGGCAACAGGGGGCAGTGGCTACACCTTC,CSASMATGGSGYTF
TRBJ2-3,.,TRBV5-4,TRBD2,TGTGCCAGCAGCGGCGGGGGGAAGTCTACAGATACGCAGTATTTT,CASSGGGKSTDTQYF
TRBJ2-2,.,TRBV19,TRBD1,TGTGCCAGTAGTGGGGTCCCACAGGGGGCCGCCGGGGAGCTGTTTTTT,CASSGVPQGAAGELFF
TRBJ1-5,.,TRBV2,TRBD1,TGTGCCAGCAGTGAATTGGGGCGGATAGGGGGCATATATCAGCCCCAGCATTTT,CASSELGRIGGIYQPQHF
TRBJ1-1,.,TRBV7-2,TRBD1,TGTGCCAGCAGCCCCAGATCTGGGACAGGGTTCTCTGAAGCTTTCTTT,CASSPRSGTGFSEAFF
TRBJ1-2,once,TRBV2,.,TGTGCCAGTAGGCCTAACTATGGCTACACCTTC,CASRPNYGYTF
TRBJ1-4,.,TRBV4-2,TRBD1,TGTGCCAGCAGCCGAGTAGACAGGGATAATGAAAAACTGTTTTTT,CASSRVDRDNEKLFF
TRBJ2-7,.,TRBV5-1,.,TGCGCCAGCACACTCCGGGACGGATCCTCCTACGAGCAGTACTTC,CASTLRDGSSYEQYF
TRBJ1-2,.,TRBV19,.,TGTGCCAGTAGTATGAACACTGACTATGGCTACACCTTC,CASSMNTDYGYTF
TRBJ2-3,.,TRBV5-1,TRBD2,TGCGCCAGCAGCTTAGGGACTAGCGGGGGCACAGATACGCAGTATTTT,CASSLGTSGGTDTQYF
TRBJ1-2,few,TRBV13,.,TGTGCCAGCAGCCGACCGCCAAGACAGGCCCGGACCTTC,CASSRPPRQARTF
TRBJ2-1,.,TRBV20-1,.,TGCAGTGCTGGCTGGTCCGAGCAGTTCTTC,CSAGWSEQFF
TRBJ1-1,.,TRBV24-1,TRBD1,TGTGCCACCAGTGACCCGACAGGGGAAGCTTTCTTT,CATSDPTGEAFF
TRBJ2-5,.,TRBV2,TRBD2,TGTGCTAGCGGGGGGCTACGGGAGACCCAGTACTTC,CASGGLRETQYF
TRBJ2-1,.,TRBV7-2,.,TGTGCCAGCACCCTAAGGACCGGCTCCTACAATGAGCAGTTCTTC,CASTLRTGSYNEQFF
TRBJ1-1,.,TRBV2,.,TGTGCCAGCAGTTTAAGACTGCTGAACACTGAAGCTTTCTTT,CASSLRLLNTEAFF
TRBJ1-1,.,TRBV18,.,TGTGCCAGCTCCCTCCTGGGCCTGAACACTGAAGCTTTCTTT,CASSLLGLNTEAFF
TRBJ1-2,.,TRBV3-1/TRBV3-2,.,TGTGCCAGCAGCCCCATCCGTGGGAGTCGCTACACCTTC,CASSPIRGSRYTF
TRBJ1-1,.,TRBV7-2,.,TGTGCCAGCAGCCTACATCAGGGATCTACCACTGAAGCTTTCTTT,CASSLHQGSTTEAFF
TRBJ2-5,.,TRBV30,.,TGTGCCTGGACAGCCGGGGGGACCCAGTACTTC,CAWTAGGTQYF
TRBJ2-6,.,TRBV29-1,.,TGCAGCGTAGAGAGGAGGGACACCCTCTCTGGGGCCAACGTCCTGACTTTC,CSVERRDTLSGANVLTF
TRBJ2-6,.,TRBV19,.,TGTGCCAGTAGTATAGTGTCGTTCCCTGGGGCCAACGTCCTGACTTTC,CASSIVSFPGANVLTF
TRBJ1-2,.,TRBV2,TRBD1,TGTGCCAGCAGTAGACAGGGCAACTATGGCTACACCTTC,CASSRQGNYGYTF
TRBJ1-2,.,TRBV18,.,TGTGCCAGCTCACCAGGGGAGGACTATGGCTACACCTTC,CASSPGEDYGYTF
TRBJ1-1,.,TRBV5-1,.,TGCGCCAGCAGGTCGTCGGCTACGGGCACTGAAGCTTTCTTT,CASRSSATGTEAFF
TRBJ2-7,.,TRBV5-4,.,TGTGCCAGCAGCCCCTCCAGCGGCCGTCCCTACGAGCAGTACTTC,CASSPSSGRPYEQYF
TRBJ1-2,.,TRBV6-5,.,TGTGCCACCCAAACAGGCGACTATGGCTACACCTTC,CATQTGDYGYTF
TRBJ1-1,.,TRBV20-1,.,TGCAGTGCTAGTAAGATCCCTGAAGCTTTCTTT,CSASKIPEAFF
TRBJ1-2,.,TRBV7-9,.,TGTGCCAGCAGCTTAGCGCAATCAGGGGTAGACTATGGCTACACCTTC,CASSLAQSGVDYGYTF
TRBJ2-1,.,TRBV5-1,.,TGCGCCAGCAGCTTGGAGGCCAACAATGAGCAGTTCTTC,CASSLEANNEQFF
TRBJ1-5,.,TRBV7-2,.,TGTGCCAGCAGCTTATCCGGGGGACCGTTTGGCAATCAGCCCCAGCATTTT,CASSLSGGPFGNQPQHF
TRBJ2-1,.,TRBV5-8,TRBD1,TGTGCCAGCAGCGAGGGACAGGTATATTCCTACAATGAGCAGTTCTTC,CASSEGQVYSYNEQFF
TRBJ2-7,.,TRBV5-4,TRBD1,TGTGCCAGCAGCTTGGGTTTGACAGGGCTCTACGAGCAGTACTTC,CASSLGLTGLYEQYF
TRBJ1-1,.,TRBV19,.,TGTGCCAGTAGTATCGGAGGGGGATGGGGCCAGGGGAACACTGAAGCTTTCTTT,CASSIGGGWGQGNTEAFF
TRBJ2-2,.,TRBV19,TRBD1,TGTGCCAGTAGAGGGACAGGGAACACCGGGGAGCTGTTTTTT,CASRGTGNTGELFF
TRBJ1-1,few,TRBV3-1/TRBV3-2,.,TGTGCCAGCAGCCGGGGAGGGAACACTGAAGCTTTCTTT,CASSRGGNTEAFF
TRBJ2-4,.,TRBV3-1/TRBV3-2,TRBD2,TGTGCCAGCAGCCTCATGACTAGCGGGGGTCCGGACATTCAGTACTTC,CASSLMTSGGPDIQYF
TRBJ1-2,.,TRBV3-1/TRBV3-2,TRBD1,TGTGCCAGCAGCCAGTTGGGGACAGGGTCGTATGGCTACACCTTC,CASSQLGTGSYGYTF
TRBJ1-1,once,TRBV28,.,TGTGCCAGCAGCATGGACAAGAACACTGAAGCTTTCTTT,CASSMDKNTEAFF
TRBJ1-1,.,TRBV6-6,TRBD1,TGTGCCAGCAGCGCGGGACAGTTGAACACTGAAGCTTTCTTT,CASSAGQLNTEAFF
TRBJ2-7,.,TRBV10-3,TRBD2,TGTGCCATCAGTGATTCGCGGGGGGCCGCGAACGAGCAGTACTTC,CAISDSRGAANEQYF